These 4 T cell receptor beta chains were all obtained from the same sample, sequenced in a study of blood T cell repertoires in COVID-19. Measured with immunoSEQ multiplex PCR; TCRdb has only the in-frame clones, and not every one. The sample consists of roughly 140,000 clones, 88% of them appearing once. The sample was peripheral blood. These receptors came from a woman in her forties or fifties with acute or convalescent COVID-19.

This chain links TRBV28 with TRBJ1-5, with D maybe TRBD1 (6 bases). The germline V and J ends were trimmed by 3 bases and 5 bases, with 8 bases remaining between them. Germline V gene lookup returns CDR1 MDHEN and CDR2 SYDVKM. The CDR3 has 13 residues. CDR3 region: CASSLGADQPQHF. As DNA, the CDR3 is TGTGCCAGCAGTTTGGGGGCAGATCAGCCCCAGCATTTT.

The chain couples TRBV29-1 to TRBJ1-4; TRBD1 might be the D (5 bases). With 6 bases removed from V and 2 bases from J, the gap between germline ends came to 10 bases. Germline V gene lookup returns CDR1 SQVTM and CDR2 ANQGSEA. This CDR3 has 13 residues. CDR3 region: CSVRAGTNEKLFF. Written as DNA, the CDR3 is TGCAGCGTCCGGGCAGGGACTAATGAAAAACTGTTTTTT.

V and J are TRBV5-6 and TRBJ2-3; D ambiguous. The CDR3 has 15 amino acids. Germline V CDR1 and CDR2: SGHDT, YYEEEE. The V and J ends lost 1 base and 0 bases respectively, with 9 bases between them. The CDR3, as DNA: TGTGCCAGCAGCTTGTATTTGACTAGCACAGATACGCAGTATTTT. Encoded protein: CASSLYLTSTDTQYF.

V gene TRBV30 combines with J gene TRBJ1-2; weak D call: TRBD1 (5 bases). Germline CDR1 GTSNPN, CDR2 SVGIG (reference sequence). The CDR3 has 16 amino acids. V lost 4 bases, J lost 8 bases, and 26 bases lay in between. The CDR3, as DNA: TGTGCCTGGACCGGCTGGGGCGGGGAAACACTATGGGGCTACACCTTC. This gives the protein CAWTGWGGETLWGYTF. The whole variable domain, remainder taken from reference TRBV30 and TRBJ1-2, is SQTIHQWPATLVQPVGSPLSLECTVEGTSNPNLYWYRQAAGRGLQLLFYSVGIGQISSEVPQNLSASRPQDRQFILSSKKLLLSDSGFYLCAWTGWGGETLWGYTFGSGTRLTVV.